This entry features one T cell receptor beta chain sequence. This sample was taken from a study of cytomegalovirus exposure and HLA in healthy donors. The PCR contained 60 Vbeta and 13 Jbeta primers. The repertoire was sequenced with immunoSEQ multiplex PCR; TCRdb's copy has only in-frame clones and lacks some. The sample shows about 170,000 clones, roughly 80% of them seen only once. Germline values: CDR1 MNHEY, CDR2 SVGAGI. This CDR3 is built from 14 residues. V gave up 4 bases and J gave up 3 bases; unmatched junction bases: 6. The receptor comes from a woman aged 18-30 years in good health and CMV-seronegative. The sample comprised PBMCs. V and J are TRBV6-5 and TRBJ2-7; 7 nucleotides match TRBD1. CDR3 DNA: TGTGCCAGCAGTTTCAGACAGGGTAGCTACGAGCAGTACTTC. Translation: CASSFRQGSYEQYF.